This T cell receptor (beta chain) was identified during a study of CD8 T cells in ankylosing spondylitis. General study findings and limits: Clones linked with disease were CD8+ and fairly uncommon in the peripheral blood. Seemingly characteristic of ankylosing spondylitis blood was a TCR beta motif consisting of eight highly homologous variants. Several of the motif variants were reported before in synovial fluid and blood from reactive arthritis. The clones that were linked to disease were reported to be significantly enriched in matched synovial fluid samples from ankylosing spondylitis patients.

There are many counts of this clonotype. The antigen remains undetermined. CDR1 and CDR2 (germline): MNHEY, SVGEGT. Trimming left V 0 bases short and J 6 bases short, with 5 bases between. The CDR3 consists of 13 residues. One entry per CDR3 protein, called by TCRdb with MiXCR from the 5' RACE reads. The table lists approximately 250,000 distinct CDR3 sequences, less than 9.5% of them singletons. This chain links TRBV6-2 or TRBV6-3 with TRBJ2-2; D remains ambiguous. The sequence derives from a female donor with ankylosing spondylitis or in good health (not recorded which). The sample consisted of blood, either unsorted or a sorted T cell fraction (not recorded which). CDR3 DNA: TGTGCCAGCAGTTACTCGAGCTCCGGGGAGCTGTTTTTT. It yields the protein CASSYSSSGELFF.